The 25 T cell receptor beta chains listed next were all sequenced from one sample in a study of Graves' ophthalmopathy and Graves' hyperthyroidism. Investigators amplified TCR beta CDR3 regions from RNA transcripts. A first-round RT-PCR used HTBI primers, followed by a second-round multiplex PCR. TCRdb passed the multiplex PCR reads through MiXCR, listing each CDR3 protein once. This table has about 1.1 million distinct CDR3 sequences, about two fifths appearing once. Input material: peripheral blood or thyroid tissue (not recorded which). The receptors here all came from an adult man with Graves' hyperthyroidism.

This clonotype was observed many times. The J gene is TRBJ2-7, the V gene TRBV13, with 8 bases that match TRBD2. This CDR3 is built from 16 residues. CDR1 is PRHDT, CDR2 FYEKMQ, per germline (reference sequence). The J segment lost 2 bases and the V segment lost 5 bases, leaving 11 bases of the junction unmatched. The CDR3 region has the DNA TGTGCCAGCAGCCTTTCAGGACTAGCTCTCCCCTACGAGCAGTACTTC. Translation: CASSLSGLALPYEQYF.

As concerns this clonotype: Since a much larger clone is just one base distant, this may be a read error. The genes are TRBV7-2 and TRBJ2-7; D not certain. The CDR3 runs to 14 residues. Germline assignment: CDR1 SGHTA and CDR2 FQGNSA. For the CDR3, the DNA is TGTGCCAGCGGCTTAGAGCCCCTAGTCAGCGAGCAGTACTTC. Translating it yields CASGLEPLVSEQYF.

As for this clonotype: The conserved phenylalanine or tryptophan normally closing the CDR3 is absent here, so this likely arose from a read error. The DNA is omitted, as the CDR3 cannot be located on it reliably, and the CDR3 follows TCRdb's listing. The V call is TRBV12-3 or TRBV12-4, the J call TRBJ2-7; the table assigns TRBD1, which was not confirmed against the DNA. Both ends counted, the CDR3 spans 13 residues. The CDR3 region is CASSPLGGAGETY.

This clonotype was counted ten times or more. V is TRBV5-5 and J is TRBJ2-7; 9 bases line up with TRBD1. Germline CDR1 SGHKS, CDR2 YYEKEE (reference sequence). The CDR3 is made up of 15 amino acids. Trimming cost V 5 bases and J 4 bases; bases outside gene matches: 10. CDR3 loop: CASRSHGTGSYEQYF. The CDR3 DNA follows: TGTGCCAGCAGGTCACACGGGACAGGGTCGTACGAGCAGTACTTC.

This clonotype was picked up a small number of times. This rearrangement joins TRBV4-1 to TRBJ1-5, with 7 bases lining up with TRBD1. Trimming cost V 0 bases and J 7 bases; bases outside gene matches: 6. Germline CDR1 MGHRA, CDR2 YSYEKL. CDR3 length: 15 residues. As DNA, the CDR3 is TGCGCCAGCAGCCAAGATGTAGGGGGCAGACAGCCCCAGCATTTT. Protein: CASSQDVGGRQPQHF.

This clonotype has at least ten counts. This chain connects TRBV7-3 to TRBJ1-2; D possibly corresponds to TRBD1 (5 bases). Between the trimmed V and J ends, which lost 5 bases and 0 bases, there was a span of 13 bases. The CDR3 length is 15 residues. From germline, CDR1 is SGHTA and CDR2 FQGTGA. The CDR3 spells CASSDSGTTNYGYTF. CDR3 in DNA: TGTGCCAGCAGCGACTCGGGGACTACTAACTATGGCTACACCTTC.

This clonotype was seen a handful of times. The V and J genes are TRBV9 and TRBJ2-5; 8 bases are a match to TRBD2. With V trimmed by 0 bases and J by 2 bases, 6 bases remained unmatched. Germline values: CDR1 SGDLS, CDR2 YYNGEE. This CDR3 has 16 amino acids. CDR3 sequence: CASSVAAGGPQETQYF. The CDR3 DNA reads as TGTGCCAGCAGCGTAGCGGCGGGGGGCCCGCAAGAGACCCAGTACTTC.

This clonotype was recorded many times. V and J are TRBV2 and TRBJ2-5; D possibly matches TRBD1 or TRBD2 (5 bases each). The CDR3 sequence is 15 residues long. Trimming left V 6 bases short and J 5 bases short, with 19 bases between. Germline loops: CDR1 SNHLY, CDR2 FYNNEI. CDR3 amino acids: CASRGTYLTVETQYF. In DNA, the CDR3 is TGTGCCAGCAGGGGGACCTACTTGACTGTGGAGACCCAGTACTTC.

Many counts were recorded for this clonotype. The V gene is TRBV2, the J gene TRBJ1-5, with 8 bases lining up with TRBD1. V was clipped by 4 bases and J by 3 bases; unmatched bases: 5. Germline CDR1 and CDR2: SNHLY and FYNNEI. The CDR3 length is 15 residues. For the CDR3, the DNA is TGTGCCAGCAGTGGTACAGGGGGAATCAATCAGCCCCAGCATTTT. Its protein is CASSGTGGINQPQHF.

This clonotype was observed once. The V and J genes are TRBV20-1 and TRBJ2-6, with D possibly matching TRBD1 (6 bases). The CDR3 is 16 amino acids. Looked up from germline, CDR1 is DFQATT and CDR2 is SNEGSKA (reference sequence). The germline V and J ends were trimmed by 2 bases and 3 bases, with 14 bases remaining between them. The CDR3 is CSARQQGRYGANVLTF. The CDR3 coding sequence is TGCAGTGCTAGACAACAGGGTCGTTATGGGGCCAACGTCCTGACTTTC.

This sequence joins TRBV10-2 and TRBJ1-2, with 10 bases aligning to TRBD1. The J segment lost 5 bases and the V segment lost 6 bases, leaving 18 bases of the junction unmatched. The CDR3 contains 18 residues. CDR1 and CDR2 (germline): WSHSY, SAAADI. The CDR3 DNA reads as TGCGCCAGCAGCCAAGATCGCCTACCGGGACAGGGGTGGTATGGCTACACCTTC. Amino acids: CASSQDRLPGQGWYGYTF.

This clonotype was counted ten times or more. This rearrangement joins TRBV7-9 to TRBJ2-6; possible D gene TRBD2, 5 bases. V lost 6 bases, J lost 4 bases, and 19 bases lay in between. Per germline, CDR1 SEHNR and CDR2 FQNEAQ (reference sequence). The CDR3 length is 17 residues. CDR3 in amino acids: CASRAASGSLGANVLTF. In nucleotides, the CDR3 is TGTGCCAGCAGGGCCGCTTCGGGGTCTCTGGGGGCCAACGTCCTGACTTTC.

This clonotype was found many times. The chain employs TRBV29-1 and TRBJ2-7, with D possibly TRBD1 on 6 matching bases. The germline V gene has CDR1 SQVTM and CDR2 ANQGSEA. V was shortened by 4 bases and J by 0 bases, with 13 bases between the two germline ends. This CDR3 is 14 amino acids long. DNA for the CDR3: TGCAGCGTTGGGACTGGACAGCGCTCCTACGAGCAGTACTTC. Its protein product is CSVGTGQRSYEQYF.

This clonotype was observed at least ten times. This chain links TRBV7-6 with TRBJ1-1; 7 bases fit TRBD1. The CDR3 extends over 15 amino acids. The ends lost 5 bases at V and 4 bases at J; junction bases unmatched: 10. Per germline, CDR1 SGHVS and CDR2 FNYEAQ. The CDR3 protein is CASSQDRVSGTEAFF. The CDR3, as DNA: TGTGCCAGCAGCCAAGACAGGGTTTCTGGCACTGAAGCTTTCTTT. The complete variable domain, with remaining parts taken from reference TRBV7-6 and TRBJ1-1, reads GAGVSQSPRYKVTKRGQDVALRCDPISGHVSLYWYRQALGQGPEFLTYFNYEAQQDKSGLPNDRFSAERPEGSISTLTIQRTEQRDSAMYRCASSQDRVSGTEAFFGQGTRLTVV.

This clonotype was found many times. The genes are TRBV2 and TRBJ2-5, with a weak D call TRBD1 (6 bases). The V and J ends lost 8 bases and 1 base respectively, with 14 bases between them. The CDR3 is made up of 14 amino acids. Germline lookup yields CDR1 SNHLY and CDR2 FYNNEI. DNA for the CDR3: TGTGCCAGCTCCCGTATGGGGGCCCAAGAGACCCAGTACTTC. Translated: CASSRMGAQETQYF.

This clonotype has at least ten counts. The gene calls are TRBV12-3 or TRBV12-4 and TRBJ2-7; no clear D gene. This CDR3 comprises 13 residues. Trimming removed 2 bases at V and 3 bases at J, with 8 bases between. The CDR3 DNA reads TGTGCCAGCAGTTTAAACCTGGGCTACGAGCAGTACTTC. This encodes CASSLNLGYEQYF.

CDR3: CASSQERQGHYGYTF. As DNA, the CDR3 is TGTGCCAGCAGCCAAGAGCGGCAGGGACACTATGGCTACACCTTC. The chain joins TRBV7-9 to TRBJ1-2; possibly TRBD1 for D (5 bases). V shed 5 bases and J shed 3 bases, with 16 bases lying between them. The germline V gene encodes CDR1 SEHNR and CDR2 FQNEAQ (reference sequence). The CDR3 covers 15 residues.

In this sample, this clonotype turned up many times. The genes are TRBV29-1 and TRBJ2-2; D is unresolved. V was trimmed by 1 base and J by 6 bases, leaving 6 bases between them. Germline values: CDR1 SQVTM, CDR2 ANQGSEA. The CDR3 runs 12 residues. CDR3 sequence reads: CSVEGRPGELFF. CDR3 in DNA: TGCAGCGTTGAAGGCAGGCCCGGGGAGCTGTTTTTT.

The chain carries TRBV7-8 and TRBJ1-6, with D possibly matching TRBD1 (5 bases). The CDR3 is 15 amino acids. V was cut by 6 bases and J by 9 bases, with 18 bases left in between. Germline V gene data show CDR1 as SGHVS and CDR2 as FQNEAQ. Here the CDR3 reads CASSRTSGGSSPLHF. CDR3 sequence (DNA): TGTGCCAGCAGTCGGACTAGCGGGGGAAGTTCACCCCTCCACTTT.

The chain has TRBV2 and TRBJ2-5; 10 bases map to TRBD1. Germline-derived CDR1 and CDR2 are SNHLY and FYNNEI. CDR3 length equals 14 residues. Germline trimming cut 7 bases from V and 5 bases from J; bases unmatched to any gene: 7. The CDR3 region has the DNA TGTGCCAGCACTCGACAGGGGGCTGGGGAGACCCAGTACTTC. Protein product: CASTRQGAGETQYF.

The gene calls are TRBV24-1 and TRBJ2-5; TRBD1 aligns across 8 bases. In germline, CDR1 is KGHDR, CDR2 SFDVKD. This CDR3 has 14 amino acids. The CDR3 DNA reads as TGTGCTAGAGATTTGAGACAGGGGCAAGAGACCCAGTACTTC. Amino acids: CARDLRQGQETQYF.

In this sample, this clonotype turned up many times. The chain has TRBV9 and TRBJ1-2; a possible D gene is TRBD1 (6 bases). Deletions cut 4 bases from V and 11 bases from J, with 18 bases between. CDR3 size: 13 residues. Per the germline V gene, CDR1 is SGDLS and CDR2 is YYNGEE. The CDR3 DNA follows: TGTGCCAGCAGCTCCCGGACAGACGGGACATACACCTTC. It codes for CASSSRTDGTYTF. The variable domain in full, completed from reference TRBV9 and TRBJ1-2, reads DSGVTQTPKHLITATGQRVTLRCSPRSGDLSVYWYQQSLDQGLQFLIQYYNGEERAKGNILERFSAQQFPDLHSELNLSSLELGDSALYFCASSSRTDGTYTFGSGTRLTVV.

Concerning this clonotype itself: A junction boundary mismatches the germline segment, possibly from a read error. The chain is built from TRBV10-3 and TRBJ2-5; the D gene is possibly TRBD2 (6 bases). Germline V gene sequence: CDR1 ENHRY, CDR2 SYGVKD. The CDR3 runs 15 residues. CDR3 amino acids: CASSYSQFSGETQYF. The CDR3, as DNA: TGTGCCAGCAGTTACTCGCAGTTTAGCGGAGAGACCCAGTACTTC.

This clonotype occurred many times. CDR3 sequence reads: CASRPTGTALNTEAFF. In DNA, the CDR3 is TGTGCCAGCAGACCCACCGGGACAGCGTTGAACACTGAAGCTTTCTTT. This chain links TRBV2 with TRBJ1-1, with TRBD1 matching 7 bases. Germline V gene sequence: CDR1 SNHLY, CDR2 FYNNEI. This CDR3 is built from 16 residues. Trimming at V came to 6 bases and at J to 0 bases, leaving 10 bases not matched to a gene.

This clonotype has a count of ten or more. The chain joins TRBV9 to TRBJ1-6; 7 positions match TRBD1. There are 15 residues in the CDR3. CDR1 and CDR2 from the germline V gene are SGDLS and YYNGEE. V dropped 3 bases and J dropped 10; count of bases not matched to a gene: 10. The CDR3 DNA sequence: TGTGCCAGCAGCGGTTCAGGGGGAACCCAATCACCCCTCCACTTT. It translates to CASSGSGGTQSPLHF.